This T cell receptor (beta chain) is from a study of OX40 agonist ivuxolimab in advanced cancers. Points from the study as a whole: At 0.1 to 3.0 mg/kg and by week 6, CD4+ and CD8+ T cells in the blood had expanded clonally. It was also the case that some nonresponders had low normalized T-cell clonal expansion. Clonal expansion among partial responders at 0.1-3.0 mg/kg ranked near the lowest.

By sample share, this clone is large. Its antigen is unidentified. Measured with immunoSEQ multiplex PCR; TCRdb has only the in-frame clones, and not every one. The table shows thousands of clones, with under 85% occurring only once. Germline values: CDR1 SGHVS, CDR2 FNYEAQ. The CDR3 extends over 14 amino acids. Trimming took 5 bases from V and 3 from J, leaving 14 bases between them. Here the sequenced sample was CD4+ or CD8+ T cells sorted from blood, taken in a trial of the OX40 agonist ivuxolimab. The V gene is TRBV7-6, the J gene TRBJ2-7, with D maybe TRBD1 (6 bases). This clonotype originated in an adult with an advanced solid tumor such as melanoma, head and neck, liver or kidney cancer. The CDR3 region has the DNA TGTGCCAGCAGCCCCGCTGTACAGGGCTACGAGCAGTACTTC. Residues: CASSPAVQGYEQYF. The full variable domain, rest sourced from reference TRBV7-6 and TRBJ2-7, is GAGVSQSPRYKVTKRGQDVALRCDPISGHVSLYWYRQALGQGPEFLTYFNYEAQQDKSGLPNDRFSAERPEGSISTLTIQRTEQRDSAMYRCASSPAVQGYEQYFGPGTRLTVT.